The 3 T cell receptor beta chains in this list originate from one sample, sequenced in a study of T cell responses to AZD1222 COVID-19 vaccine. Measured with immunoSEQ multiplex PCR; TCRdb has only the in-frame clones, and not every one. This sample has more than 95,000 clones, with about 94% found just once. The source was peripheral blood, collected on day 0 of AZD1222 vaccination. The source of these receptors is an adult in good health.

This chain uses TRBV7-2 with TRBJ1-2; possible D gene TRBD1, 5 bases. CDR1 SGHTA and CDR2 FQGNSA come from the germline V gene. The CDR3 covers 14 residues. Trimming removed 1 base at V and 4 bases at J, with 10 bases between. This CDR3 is CASSLDLQGYGYTF. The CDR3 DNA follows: TGTGCCAGCAGCTTAGATCTCCAGGGCTATGGCTACACCTTC.

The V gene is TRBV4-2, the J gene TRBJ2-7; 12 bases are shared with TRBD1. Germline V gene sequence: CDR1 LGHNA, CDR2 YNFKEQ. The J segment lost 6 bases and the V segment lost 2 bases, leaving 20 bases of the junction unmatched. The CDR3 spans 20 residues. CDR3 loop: CASSQTWDRGRGPEAGEQYF. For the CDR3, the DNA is TGTGCCAGCAGCCAAACCTGGGACAGGGGGCGAGGGCCAGAGGCGGGCGAGCAGTACTTC.

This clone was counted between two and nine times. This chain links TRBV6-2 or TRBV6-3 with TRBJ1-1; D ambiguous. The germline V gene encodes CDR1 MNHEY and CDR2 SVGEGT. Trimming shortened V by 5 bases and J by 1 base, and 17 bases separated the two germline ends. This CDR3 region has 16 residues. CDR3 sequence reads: CASSDRMRAKNTEAFF. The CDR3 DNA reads TGTGCCAGCAGTGACCGAATGCGAGCTAAGAACACTGAAGCTTTCTTT.